The T cell receptor (beta chain) described here comes from a study of T-cell memory formation after mild COVID-19. Overall study results and limits: Some clones that responded turned up in pre-infection memory, which suggests that cross-reactive memory joined in.

Concerning this clonotype: Its target is unknown.

Employing constant-segment primers, 5'RACE generated TCR alpha and TCR beta cDNA libraries bearing sample barcodes and UMIs. TCRdb re-analysed the 5' RACE reads in MiXCR, keeping a single row per CDR3 protein. The top ten clones hold around 13% of a sample with hundreds of thousands of distinct CDR3 sequences, about 25% of them seen once. Sample: PBMCs or a T cell subset sorted from them (not recorded which). This sequence was found in an adult woman who had mild COVID-19 (a few samples of this study predate the infection). Cell type and time point are not known.

CDR3 amino acids: CASRSYSGGQGDTQYF. CDR3 nucleotide sequence: TGCGCCAGCAGGTCCTACAGCGGGGGGCAGGGAGATACGCAGTATTTT. The rearrangement links TRBV5-1 to TRBJ2-3; 9 bases line up with TRBD2. Per germline, CDR1 SGHRS and CDR2 YFSETQ. The CDR3 sequence is 16 residues long. V shed 5 bases and J 5 bases; nucleotides not matched to a gene: 12.